The clone carrying this T cell receptor beta chain was recorded many times. These data originate in a study of beta chain features in type 1 diabetes. Purity exceeding 98% was reached by all sorted populations. The entirety of the isolated RNA underwent reverse transcription, so expressed TCRB transcripts were sequenced. Clones were read by immunoSEQ multiplex PCR, and TCRdb kept only the in-frame ones, dropping some. The sample holds about 160,000 clones, approximately 8.1% seen once. The CDR3 runs to 16 residues. Germline CDR1 reads SGDLS; CDR2 reads YYNGEE. With 4 bases removed from V and 2 bases from J, the gap between germline ends came to 16 bases.

This chain connects TRBV9 to TRBJ2-1; maybe TRBD1 (5 bases). The receptor comes from a man between 18 and 29 years old in good health. The sequenced sample consisted of central memory CD4+ T cells from blood. The CDR3 reads CASSPGIGAPYNEQFF. As DNA, the CDR3 is TGTGCCAGCAGCCCCGGAATAGGGGCGCCCTACAATGAGCAGTTCTTC.